This is a list of T cell receptor beta chains from one sample in a study of OX40 agonist ivuxolimab in advanced cancers. Clones were sequenced by immunoSEQ multiplex PCR, and TCRdb holds only the in-frame ones, with some missing. The table has tens of thousands of clones, more than 80% seen once. Here the sequenced sample was CD4+ or CD8+ T cells sorted from blood, taken in a trial of the OX40 agonist ivuxolimab. All receptors derive from an adult with an advanced solid tumor such as melanoma, head and neck, liver or kidney cancer. Each CDR3 is given with its conserved first and last residue. Each record gives: J gene, clone size, V gene, D gene, CDR3 DNA, CDR3 protein. A D gene is named only where the DNA matches it firmly. The size entry is marked missing in some rows and otherwise reads once, few, many or a size class.

TRBJ1-5 | . | TRBV6-1 | . | TGTGCCAGCAGTTTACACAGGGATCAGCCCCAGCATTTT | CASSLHRDQPQHF
TRBJ2-7 | once | TRBV6-5 | . | TGTGCCAGCAGAACTGACAGTGTGCAGTACTTC | CASRTDSVQYF
TRBJ2-7 | . | TRBV6-6 | TRBD2 | TGTGCCAGCAGTTACAGCGGCGGGAGGAGGGAGCAGTACTTC | CASSYSGGRREQYF
TRBJ2-1 | . | TRBV5-8 | . | TGTGCCAGCAGCTTGGGCACAAACTCCGACAATGAGCAGTTCTTC | CASSLGTNSDNEQFF
TRBJ2-7 | . | TRBV4-2 | TRBD1 | TGTGCCAGCAGCCGGCGACAGGGGTCCCACTCCTACGAGCAGTACTTC | CASSRRQGSHSYEQYF
TRBJ1-4 | . | TRBV6-1 | . | TGTGCCAGCACCGAGGGGGGTCGGGGTGAAAAACTGTTTTTT | CASTEGGRGEKLFF
TRBJ2-7 | few | TRBV7-6 | . | TGTGCCAGCAGCTCGAGTGTAGGCGAGCAGTACTTC | CASSSSVGEQYF
TRBJ2-3 | . | TRBV30 | . | TGTGCCTGGACAGGCGGGTCGGATACGCAGTATTTT | CAWTGGSDTQYF
TRBJ1-4 | . | TRBV2 | TRBD1 | TGTGCCAGCAGTGAGGGACAGGGGGGCGAAAAACTGTTTTTT | CASSEGQGGEKLFF
TRBJ1-5 | . | TRBV5-1 | . | TGCGCCAGCAGCTTGGAAGGGATGGGCAATCAGCCCCAGCATTTT | CASSLEGMGNQPQHF
TRBJ2-5 | . | TRBV9 | . | TGTGCCAGCAGCGCCTCCAGAGGGCAAGAGACCCAGTACTTC | CASSASRGQETQYF
TRBJ2-1 | . | TRBV30 | TRBD2 | TGTGCCTGGGTTTATCGACTAGCGGGAGACAATGAGCAGTTCTTC | CAWVYRLAGDNEQFF
TRBJ2-7 | few | TRBV6-5 | . | TGTGCCAGCAGACCCTGGACCGATGCGTCCTACGAGCAGTACTTC | CASRPWTDASYEQYF
TRBJ2-2 | once | TRBV9 | TRBD1 | TGTGCCAGCAGCGCTACGTGGACAGGGGGTACCGGGGAGCTGTTTTTT | CASSATWTGGTGELFF
TRBJ2-1 | . | TRBV27 | . | TGTGCCAGCAGCCGGGACAACATATCCGAGCAGTTCTTC | CASSRDNISEQFF
TRBJ2-5 | once | TRBV7-8 | TRBD2 | TGTGCCAGCAGCAGGGGACTAGCGGCCCTCCAAGAGACCCAGTACTTC | CASSRGLAALQETQYF
TRBJ2-2 | . | TRBV6-5 | TRBD1 | TGTGCCAGCAGTTACTTGGACAGGGGGGTCGGGGAGCTGTTTTTT | CASSYLDRGVGELFF
TRBJ1-4 | . | TRBV2 | . | TGTGCCAGCAGTGAACGGGGTAATGCTAATGAAAAACTGTTTTTT | CASSERGNANEKLFF
TRBJ1-6 | . | TRBV15 | . | TGTGCCACCAGCAGATATAATTCACCCCTCCACTTT | CATSRYNSPLHF
TRBJ1-1 | once | TRBV10-3 | TRBD1 | TGTGCCATCTCCAGGGGGGTATTCTCTGAAGCTTTCTTT | CAISRGVFSEAFF
TRBJ2-5 | . | TRBV6-5 | . | TGTGCCAGCAGTTTTCGGGTTCTGAACCCCCAAGGGACCCAGTACTTC | CASSFRVLNPQGTQYF
TRBJ1-1 | . | TRBV6-5 | . | TGTGCCAGCACCCGCGATGAGGGGACTGAAGCTTTCTTT | CASTRDEGTEAFF
TRBJ2-7 | . | TRBV19 | TRBD1 | TGTGCCAGTAGTATGGAAGGGACAGGCACCTACGAGCAGTACTTC | CASSMEGTGTYEQYF
TRBJ2-2 | . | TRBV6-6 | . | TGTGCCAGCAGTCCCCTCGCAAGCACCGGGGAGCTGTTTTTT | CASSPLASTGELFF
TRBJ2-3 | . | TRBV7-9 | TRBD1 | TGTGCCAGCAGTCCCGACAGGGGAAGGGCGCTAGGGACAGATACGCAGTATTTT | CASSPDRGRALGTDTQYF
TRBJ2-1 | . | TRBV6-1 | TRBD1 | TGTGCCAGCAGTGAAACGCCGGGACAGGGGGCTAATGAGCAGTTCTTC | CASSETPGQGANEQFF
TRBJ1-2 | once | TRBV28 | . | TGTGCCAGCAGTTCAGCTCCCTCCTATGGCTACACCTTC | CASSSAPSYGYTF
TRBJ1-2 | few | TRBV2 | . | TGTGCCAGCAGTGAAGTGGGGGGCCCACTCGGCTACACCTTC | CASSEVGGPLGYTF
TRBJ2-5 | once | TRBV10-2 | . | TGCGCCAGCGCAACCGAAGGGGGAGAAGAGACCCAGTACTTC | CASATEGGEETQYF
TRBJ2-1 | . | TRBV11-3 | . | TGTGCCAGCAGCTTTAGAACGGGATCGCAGTTCTTC | CASSFRTGSQFF
TRBJ1-3 | . | TRBV9 | . | TGTGCCAGCAGCGACGGGGACGAAGGAAACACCATATATTTT | CASSDGDEGNTIYF
TRBJ2-1 | . | TRBV5-6 | TRBD2 | TGTGCCAGCAGCTTGGGGCTAGCGGGTTACAATGAGCAGTTCTTC | CASSLGLAGYNEQFF
TRBJ2-7 | once | TRBV7-6 | TRBD1 | TGTGCCAGCAGCTTAGACGCAGGGGGCTACGAGCAGTACTTC | CASSLDAGGYEQYF
TRBJ2-1 | . | TRBV2 | . | TGTGCCAGCAGTGAAAGGAACAATGAGCAGTTCTTC | CASSERNNEQFF
TRBJ2-7 | . | TRBV5-4 | TRBD2 | TGTGCCAGCAGCAGAGCGGGAGAGGTGTACGAGCAGTACTTC | CASSRAGEVYEQYF
TRBJ2-5 | . | TRBV11-3 | . | TGTGCCAGCAGCTTAGGTCTGCAGAACCAAGAGACCCAGTACTTC | CASSLGLQNQETQYF
TRBJ2-2 | once | TRBV11-3 | TRBD1 | TGTGCCAGCAGCTTGGCCGTAGGGGGCGGCACCGGGGAGCTGTTTTTT | CASSLAVGGGTGELFF
TRBJ2-3 | . | TRBV11-2 | . | TGTGCCAGCAGCCCGACAGTCCCCTGGAGGGCAGATACGCAGTATTTT | CASSPTVPWRADTQYF
TRBJ2-7 | . | TRBV6-4 | TRBD2 | TGTGCCAGCAGTGACATAGGCGTTTTCCTAGCGGGAAATTACGAGCAGTACTTC | CASSDIGVFLAGNYEQYF